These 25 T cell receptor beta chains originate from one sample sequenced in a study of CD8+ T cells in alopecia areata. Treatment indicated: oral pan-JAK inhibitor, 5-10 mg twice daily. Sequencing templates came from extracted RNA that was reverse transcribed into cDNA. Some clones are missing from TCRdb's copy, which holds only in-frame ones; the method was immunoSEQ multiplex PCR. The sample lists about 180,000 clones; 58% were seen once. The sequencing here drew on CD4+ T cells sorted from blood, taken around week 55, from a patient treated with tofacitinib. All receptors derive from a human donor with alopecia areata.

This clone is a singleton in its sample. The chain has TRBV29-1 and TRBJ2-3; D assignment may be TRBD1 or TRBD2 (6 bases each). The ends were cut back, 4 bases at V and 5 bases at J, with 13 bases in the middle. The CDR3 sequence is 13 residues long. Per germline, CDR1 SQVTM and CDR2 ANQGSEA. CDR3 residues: CSVVPGEEDTQYF. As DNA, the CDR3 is TGCAGCGTTGTTCCAGGGGAGGAAGATACGCAGTATTTT.

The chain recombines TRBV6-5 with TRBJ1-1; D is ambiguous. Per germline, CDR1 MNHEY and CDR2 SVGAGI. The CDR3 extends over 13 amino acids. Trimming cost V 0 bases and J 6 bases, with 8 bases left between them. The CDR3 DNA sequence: TGTGCCAGCAGTTACTCCGGTTGGGCTGAAGCTTTCTTT. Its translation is CASSYSGWAEAFF.

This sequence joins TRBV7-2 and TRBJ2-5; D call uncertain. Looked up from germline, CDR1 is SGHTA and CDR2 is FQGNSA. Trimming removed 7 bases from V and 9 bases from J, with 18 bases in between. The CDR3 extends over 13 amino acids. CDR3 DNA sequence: TGTGCCAGCACTTCCCCCCCCGCTTTGGCCCAGTACTTC. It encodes CASTSPPALAQYF. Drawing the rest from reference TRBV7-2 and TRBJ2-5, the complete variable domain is GAGVSQSPSNKVTEKGKDVELRCDPISGHTALYWYRQSLGQGLEFLIYFQGNSAPDKSGLPSDRFSAERTGGSVSTLTIQRTQQEDSAVYLCASTSPPALAQYFGPGTRLLVL.

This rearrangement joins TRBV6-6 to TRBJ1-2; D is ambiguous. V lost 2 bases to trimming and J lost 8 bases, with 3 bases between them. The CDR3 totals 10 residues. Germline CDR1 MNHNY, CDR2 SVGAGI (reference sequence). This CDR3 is CASSYRGYTF. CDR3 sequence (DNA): TGTGCCAGCAGTTACAGGGGCTACACCTTC.

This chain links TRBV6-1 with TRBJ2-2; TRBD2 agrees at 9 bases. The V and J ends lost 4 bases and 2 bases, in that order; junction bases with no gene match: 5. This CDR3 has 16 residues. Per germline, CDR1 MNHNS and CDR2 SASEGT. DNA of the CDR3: TGTGCCAGCAGTGCCCCTAGCGGGGCTAACACCGGGGAGCTGTTTTTT. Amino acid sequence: CASSAPSGANTGELFF.

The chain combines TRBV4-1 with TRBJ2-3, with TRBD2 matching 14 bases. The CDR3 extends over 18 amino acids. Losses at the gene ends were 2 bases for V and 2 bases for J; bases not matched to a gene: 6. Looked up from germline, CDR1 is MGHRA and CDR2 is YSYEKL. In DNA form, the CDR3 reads TGCGCCAGCAGCCAAACCGGGACTAGCGGGGGCCACACAGATACGCAGTATTTT. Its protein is CASSQTGTSGGHTDTQYF.

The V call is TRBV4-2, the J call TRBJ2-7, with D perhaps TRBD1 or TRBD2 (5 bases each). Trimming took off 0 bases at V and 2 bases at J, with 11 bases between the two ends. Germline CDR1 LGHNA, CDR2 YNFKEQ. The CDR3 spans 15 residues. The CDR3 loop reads CASSQDDRGPYEQYF. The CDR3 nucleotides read TGTGCCAGCAGCCAAGATGATCGGGGCCCCTACGAGCAGTACTTC.

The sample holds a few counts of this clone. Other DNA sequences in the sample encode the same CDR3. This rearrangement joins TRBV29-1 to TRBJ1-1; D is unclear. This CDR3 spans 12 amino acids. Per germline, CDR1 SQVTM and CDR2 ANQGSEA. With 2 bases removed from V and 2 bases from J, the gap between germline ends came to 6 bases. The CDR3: CSVERKNTEAFF. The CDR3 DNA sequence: TGCAGCGTTGAACGAAAAAACACTGAAGCTTTCTTT.

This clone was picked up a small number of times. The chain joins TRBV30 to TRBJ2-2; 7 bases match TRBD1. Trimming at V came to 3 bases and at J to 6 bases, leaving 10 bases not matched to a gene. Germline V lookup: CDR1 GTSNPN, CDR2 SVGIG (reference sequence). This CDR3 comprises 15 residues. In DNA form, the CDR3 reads TGTGCCTGGAGCCAAACTCTTACAGGGGCCGGGGAGCTGTTTTTT. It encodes CAWSQTLTGAGELFF.

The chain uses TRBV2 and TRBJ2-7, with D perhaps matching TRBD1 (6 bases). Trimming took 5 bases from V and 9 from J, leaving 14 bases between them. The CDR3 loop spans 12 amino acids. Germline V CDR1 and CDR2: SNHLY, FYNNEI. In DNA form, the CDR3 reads TGTGCCAGCAGTCTCGGACAGCGGAGGCAGTACTTC. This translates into CASSLGQRRQYF.

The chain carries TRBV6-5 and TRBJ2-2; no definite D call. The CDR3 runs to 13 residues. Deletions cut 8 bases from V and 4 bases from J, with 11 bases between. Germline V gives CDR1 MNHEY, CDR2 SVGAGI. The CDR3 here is CASEKHATGELFF. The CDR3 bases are TGTGCCAGCGAAAAACATGCCACCGGGGAGCTGTTTTTT.

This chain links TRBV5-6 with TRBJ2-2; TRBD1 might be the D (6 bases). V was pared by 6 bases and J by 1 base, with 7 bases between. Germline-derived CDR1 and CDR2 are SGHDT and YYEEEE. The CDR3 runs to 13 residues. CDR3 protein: CASTRGNTGELFF. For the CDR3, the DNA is TGTGCCAGCACCAGGGGGAACACCGGGGAGCTGTTTTTT.

CDR3 amino acids: CASSFAGRGRDTQYF. CDR3 sequence (DNA): TGTGCCAGCAGTTTTGCAGGGAGGGGCAGAGATACGCAGTATTTT. The rearrangement joins TRBV28 to TRBJ2-3; 7 positions match TRBD2. CDR3 length: 15 residues. Trimming at V came to 3 bases and at J to 5 bases, leaving 8 bases not matched to a gene. The germline gives CDR1 MDHEN, CDR2 SYDVKM.

The CDR3 DNA reads as TGCAGCGTTGAGTTTCTGGGATCGAACACCGGGGAGCTGTTTTTT. Amino acids: CSVEFLGSNTGELFF. The J gene is TRBJ2-2, the V gene TRBV29-1; D call uncertain. V was trimmed by 3 bases and J by 0 bases, leaving 11 bases between them. The CDR3 covers 15 residues. From germline, CDR1 is SQVTM and CDR2 ANQGSEA.

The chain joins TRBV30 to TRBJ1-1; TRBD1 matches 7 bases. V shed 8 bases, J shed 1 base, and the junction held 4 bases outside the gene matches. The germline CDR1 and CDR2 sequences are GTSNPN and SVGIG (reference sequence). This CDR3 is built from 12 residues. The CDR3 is CAGHRGNTEAFF. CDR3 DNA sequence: TGTGCCGGCCACAGGGGGAACACTGAAGCTTTCTTT.

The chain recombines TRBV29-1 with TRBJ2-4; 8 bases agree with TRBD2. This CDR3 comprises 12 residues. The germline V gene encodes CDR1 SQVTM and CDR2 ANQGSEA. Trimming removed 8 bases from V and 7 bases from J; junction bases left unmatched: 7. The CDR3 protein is CSFRPGGNIQYF. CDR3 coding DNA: TGCAGCTTCAGGCCGGGGGGGAACATTCAGTACTTC.

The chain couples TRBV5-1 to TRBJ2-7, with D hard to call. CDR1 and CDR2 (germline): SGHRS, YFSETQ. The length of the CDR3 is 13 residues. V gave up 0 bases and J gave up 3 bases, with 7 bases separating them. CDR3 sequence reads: CASSLALRYEQYF. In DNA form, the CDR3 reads TGCGCCAGCAGCTTGGCCCTGCGCTACGAGCAGTACTTC.

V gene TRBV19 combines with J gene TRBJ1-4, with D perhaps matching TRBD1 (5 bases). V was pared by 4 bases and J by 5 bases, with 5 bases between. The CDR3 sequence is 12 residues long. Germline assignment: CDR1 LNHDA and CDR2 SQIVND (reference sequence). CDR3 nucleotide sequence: TGTGCCAGTAGTAGGACAAATGAAAAACTGTTTTTT. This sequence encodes CASSRTNEKLFF.

Here the CDR3 DNA reads TGCGCCAGCAGCCAAGTTTTGAATGAGCAGTTCTTC. Translated, it gives CASSQVLNEQFF. The chain employs TRBV4-1 and TRBJ2-1; D not resolved. This CDR3 has 12 amino acids. CDR1 MGHRA and CDR2 YSYEKL come from the germline V gene. Between the trimmed V and J ends, which lost 1 base and 7 bases, there was a span of 5 bases.

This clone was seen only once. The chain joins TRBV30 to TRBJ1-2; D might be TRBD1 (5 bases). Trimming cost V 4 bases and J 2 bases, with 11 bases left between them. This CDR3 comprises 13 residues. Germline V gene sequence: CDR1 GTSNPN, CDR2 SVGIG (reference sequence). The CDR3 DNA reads TGTGCCTGGACCGTGACAGTAAACTATGGCTACACCTTC. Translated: CAWTVTVNYGYTF.

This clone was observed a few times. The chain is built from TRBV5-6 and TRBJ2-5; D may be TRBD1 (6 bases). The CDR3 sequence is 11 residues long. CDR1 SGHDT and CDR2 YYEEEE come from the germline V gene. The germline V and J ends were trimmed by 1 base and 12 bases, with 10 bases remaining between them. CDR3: CASSLRDMEYF. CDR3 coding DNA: TGTGCCAGCAGCTTGAGGGACATGGAGTACTTC.

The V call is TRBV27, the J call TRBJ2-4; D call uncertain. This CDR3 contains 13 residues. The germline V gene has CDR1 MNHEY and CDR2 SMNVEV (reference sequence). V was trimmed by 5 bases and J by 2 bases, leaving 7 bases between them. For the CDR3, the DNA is TGTGCCAGCAGTCTCTCTTCCAAAAACATTCAGTACTTC. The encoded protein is CASSLSSKNIQYF.

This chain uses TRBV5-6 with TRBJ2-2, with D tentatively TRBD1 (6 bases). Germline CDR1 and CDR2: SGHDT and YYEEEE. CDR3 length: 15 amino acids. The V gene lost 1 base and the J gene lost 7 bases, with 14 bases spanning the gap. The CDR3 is CASSLSLQGIGELFF. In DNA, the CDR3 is TGTGCCAGCAGCTTGTCCCTCCAGGGGATCGGGGAGCTGTTTTTT. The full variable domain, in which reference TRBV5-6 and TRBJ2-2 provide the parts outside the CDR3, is DAGVTQSPTHLIKTRGQQVTLRCSPKSGHDTVSWYQQALGQGPQFIFQYYEEEERQRGNFPDRFSGHQFPNYSSELNVNALLLGDSALYLCASSLSLQGIGELFFGEGSRLTVL.

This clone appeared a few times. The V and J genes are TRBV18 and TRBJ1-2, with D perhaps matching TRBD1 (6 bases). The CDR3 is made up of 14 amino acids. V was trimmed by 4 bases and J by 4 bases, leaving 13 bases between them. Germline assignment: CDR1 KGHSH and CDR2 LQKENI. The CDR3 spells CASSQPGAGYGYTF. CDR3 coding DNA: TGTGCCAGCTCACAACCGGGGGCAGGCTATGGCTACACCTTC. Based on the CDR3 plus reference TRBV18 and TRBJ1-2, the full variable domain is NAGVMQNPRHLVRRRGQEARLRCSPMKGHSHVYWYRQLPEEGLKFMVYLQKENIIDESGMPKERFSAEFPKEGPSILRIQQVVRGDSAAYFCASSQPGAGYGYTFGSGTRLTVV.

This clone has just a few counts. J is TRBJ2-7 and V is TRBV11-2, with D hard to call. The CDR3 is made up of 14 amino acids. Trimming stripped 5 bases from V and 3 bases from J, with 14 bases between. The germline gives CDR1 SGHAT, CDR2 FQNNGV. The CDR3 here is CASSRQLAIYEQYF. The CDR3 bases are TGTGCCAGCAGCCGCCAGTTAGCTATCTACGAGCAGTACTTC.